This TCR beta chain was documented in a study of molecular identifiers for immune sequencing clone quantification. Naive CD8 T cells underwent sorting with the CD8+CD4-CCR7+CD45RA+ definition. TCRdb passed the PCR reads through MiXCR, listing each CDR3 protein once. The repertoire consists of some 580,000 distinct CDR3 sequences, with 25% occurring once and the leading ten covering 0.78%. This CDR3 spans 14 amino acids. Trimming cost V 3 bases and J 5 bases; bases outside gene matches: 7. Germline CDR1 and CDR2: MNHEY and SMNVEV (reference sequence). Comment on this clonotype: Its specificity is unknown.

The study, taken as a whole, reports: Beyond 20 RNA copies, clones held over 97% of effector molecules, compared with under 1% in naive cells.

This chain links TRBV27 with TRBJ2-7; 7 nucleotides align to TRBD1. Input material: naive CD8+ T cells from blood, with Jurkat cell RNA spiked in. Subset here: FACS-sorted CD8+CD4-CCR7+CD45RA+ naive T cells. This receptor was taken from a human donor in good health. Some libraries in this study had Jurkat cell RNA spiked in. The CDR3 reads CASSFLTGFHEQYF. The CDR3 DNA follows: TGTGCCAGCAGTTTCTTGACAGGGTTCCACGAGCAGTACTTC.